This passage covers 17 T cell receptor beta chains from one sample sequenced in a study of Graves' ophthalmopathy and Graves' hyperthyroidism. Scientists amplified the TCR beta CDR3 regions from RNA transcripts. HTBI primers were employed in first-round RT-PCR, then a second-round multiplex PCR followed. TCRdb reprocessed the multiplex PCR reads via MiXCR and lists one record per CDR3 protein. This table has about 590,000 distinct CDR3 sequences, about two fifths appearing once. Sequenced: peripheral blood or thyroid tissue (not recorded which). The receptors come from an adult man with Graves' hyperthyroidism.

The chain is built from TRBV6-5 and TRBJ1-2, with no clear D. Trimming stripped 6 bases from V and 4 bases from J, with 18 bases between. The CDR3 is 15 amino acids. Looked up from germline, CDR1 is MNHEY and CDR2 is SVGAGI. The CDR3 DNA follows: TGTGCCAGCAGCCCGGACGGGTCCCGCGGCTATGGCTACACCTTC. Protein: CASSPDGSRGYGYTF.

The chain carries TRBV7-3 and TRBJ2-3, with 8 bases lining up with TRBD2. The CDR3 runs to 14 residues. CDR1 SGHTA and CDR2 FQGTGA come from the germline V gene. V shed 6 bases and J 5 bases; nucleotides not matched to a gene: 7. CDR3 in amino acids: CASRSRAGGDTQYF. The CDR3 DNA reads TGTGCCAGCAGGTCCCGGGCGGGGGGAGATACGCAGTATTTT.

This clonotype was seen at least ten times. The V call is TRBV5-1, the J call TRBJ2-1; 8 positions agree with TRBD1. V trimming: 4 bases; J trimming: 2 bases; junction bases outside the gene matches: 5. The CDR3 loop spans 15 amino acids. The germline V gene has CDR1 SGHRS and CDR2 YFSETQ. The CDR3 DNA follows: TGCGCCAGCAGCCGGGGACAGGCCACCTACAATGAGCAGTTCTTC. This gives the protein CASSRGQATYNEQFF.

This clonotype was picked up a small number of times. V gene TRBV25-1 combines with J gene TRBJ2-2; possibly TRBD2 for D (5 bases). The germline CDR1 and CDR2 sequences are MGHDK and SYGVNS. Trimming removed 1 base at V and 3 bases at J, with 15 bases between. The CDR3 consists of 17 residues. CDR3 sequence (DNA): TGTGCCAGCAGTGAATTGGTTCGCGGGCGGGACACCGGGGAGCTGTTTTTT. Its protein product is CASSELVRGRDTGELFF.

On this clonotype itself: Its ends do not fully match the called genes, so a read error is possible. DNA of the CDR3: TGTGCCAGCAGTTTACTCGACAACACTGAGGCTTTCTTT. This translates into CASSLLDNTEAFF. The chain employs TRBV12-3 or TRBV12-4 and TRBJ1-1, with D hard to call. CDR3 length: 13 amino acids.

With respect to this clonotype: Since a much larger clone is just one base distant, this may be a read error. V is TRBV25-1 and J is TRBJ2-5, with 7 positions matching TRBD1. Germline values: CDR1 MGHDK, CDR2 SYGVNS. The CDR3 totals 13 residues. V trimming: 4 bases; J trimming: 4 bases; junction bases outside the gene matches: 3. The CDR3 region is CASSGHRGETQYF. The CDR3 coding sequence is TGTGCCAGCAGTGGTCACAGGGGAGAGACCCAGTACTTC. Combining the CDR3 with reference TRBV25-1 and TRBJ2-5 gives the whole variable domain EADIYQTPRYLVIGTGKKITLECSQTMGHDKMYWYQQDPGMELHLIHYSYGVNSTEKGDLSSESTVSRIRTEHFPLTLESARPSHTSQYLCASSGHRGETQYFGPGTRLLVL.

This clonotype was seen at least ten times. This rearrangement joins TRBV12-3 or TRBV12-4 to TRBJ2-5, with 11 bases identical to TRBD2. J lost 1 base, V lost 4 bases, and 5 bases had no gene match. CDR3 size: 16 residues. In DNA form, the CDR3 reads TGTGCCAGCAGTTCAAACCTAGCGGGAGGCCAAGAGACCCAGTACTTC. Protein: CASSSNLAGGQETQYF.

In its sample, this clonotype was seen many times. This rearrangement joins TRBV5-8 to TRBJ2-7; D may be TRBD1 or TRBD2 (6 bases each). Germline V lookup: CDR1 SGHTS, CDR2 YDEGEE. The germline V and J ends were trimmed by 3 bases and 4 bases, with 11 bases remaining between them. The CDR3 covers 13 residues. The CDR3 DNA follows: TGTGCCAGCAGCTGGGGGGCGCAGTACGAGCAGTACTTC. This codes for CASSWGAQYEQYF.

The chain carries TRBV7-9 and TRBJ2-7, with 7 bases aligning to TRBD1. With the DNA end fitting TRBJ2-1 better, the J assignment may be wrong. Looked up from germline, CDR1 is SEHNR and CDR2 is FQNEAQ (reference sequence). The CDR3 loop spans 13 amino acids. CDR3 coding DNA: TGTGCCAGCAGCTTAGAACAGGGGAATGAGCAGTTCTTC. This sequence encodes CASSLEQGNEQFF.

The genes are TRBV28 and TRBJ2-7, with D uncertain. V lost 2 bases and J lost 4, with 9 bases in between. Germline V CDR1 and CDR2: MDHEN, SYDVKM. This CDR3 is built from 13 residues. The CDR3 DNA follows: TGTGCCAGCAGTTTAGGGCCGGCTTACGAGCAGTACTTC. It is translated as CASSLGPAYEQYF.

The chain links TRBV19 to TRBJ2-5, with D perhaps TRBD1 (5 bases). With the DNA end fitting TRBJ2-1 better, the J assignment may be wrong. The CDR3 extends over 15 amino acids. CDR1 is LNHDA, CDR2 SQIVND, per germline (reference sequence). The CDR3 nucleotides are TGTGCCAGTAGTGCAACAGGTATCTCCTACAATGAGCAGTTCTTC. Protein sequence: CASSATGISYNEQFF.

As to this clonotype: Because the CDR3 is missing its conserved closing phenylalanine or tryptophan, this is likely a read error. The DNA is left out, because the CDR3 cannot be placed on it with certainty; the CDR3 is given as TCRdb lists it. This chain uses TRBV12-3 or TRBV12-4 with TRBJ1-4; TRBD1, the table's D call, was not compared with the DNA. The CDR3 totals 12 residues, both ends included. CDR3 sequence reads: CASSRHDRKSSY.

This clonotype was seen at least ten times. The chain employs TRBV5-1 and TRBJ1-2; TRBD1 is a possible D gene (6 bases). Germline V gene data show CDR1 as SGHRS and CDR2 as YFSETQ. The length of the CDR3 is 13 residues. V was cut by 4 bases and J by 4 bases, with 11 bases left in between. The CDR3, as DNA: TGCGCCAGCAGCCAGGGGCGGATCTATGGCTACACCTTC. It yields the protein CASSQGRIYGYTF.

This clonotype was recorded many times. The gene calls are TRBV9 and TRBJ2-7, with D hard to call. The V end was cut by 6 bases, the J end by 5 bases, with 12 bases between. This CDR3 spans 12 amino acids. The germline gives CDR1 SGDLS, CDR2 YYNGEE. The CDR3 loop is CASKPVSHEQYF. In DNA, the CDR3 is TGTGCCAGCAAACCAGTTTCCCACGAGCAGTACTTC.

Concerning this clonotype: With a much larger clone just one base away, this may be a read error. The chain combines TRBV12-3 or TRBV12-4 with TRBJ2-5; tentatively, D is TRBD1 or TRBD2 (5 bases each). The CDR3 has 14 amino acids. V gave up 3 bases and J gave up 7 bases, with 15 bases separating them. The CDR3 coding sequence is TGTGCCAGCAGTTTTGACGGGCTTGGGGGGACCCAGTACTTC. Its protein is CASSFDGLGGTQYF.

Comments on this clonotype: A much larger clone is a single base away; this may be a read error. The chain combines TRBV4-3 with TRBJ1-1; D is unclear. The germline V gene has CDR1 LGHNA and CDR2 YSLEER. The CDR3 has 14 residues. The DNA of the CDR3 is TGCGCCAGCAGCCAAGAGGGCGGCGCGACTGGAGCTTTCTTT. Protein: CASSQEGGATGAFF.

This clonotype showed up many times. V and J are TRBV20-1 and TRBJ2-7; TRBD1 is a possible D gene (6 bases). The germline V and J ends were trimmed by 5 bases and 2 bases, with 13 bases remaining between them. CDR1 and CDR2 (germline): DFQATT, SNEGSKA (reference sequence). There are 13 residues in the CDR3. As DNA, the CDR3 is TGCAGTGCTGAAGGACAGAGAGCCTACGAGCAGTACTTC. It yields the protein CSAEGQRAYEQYF.